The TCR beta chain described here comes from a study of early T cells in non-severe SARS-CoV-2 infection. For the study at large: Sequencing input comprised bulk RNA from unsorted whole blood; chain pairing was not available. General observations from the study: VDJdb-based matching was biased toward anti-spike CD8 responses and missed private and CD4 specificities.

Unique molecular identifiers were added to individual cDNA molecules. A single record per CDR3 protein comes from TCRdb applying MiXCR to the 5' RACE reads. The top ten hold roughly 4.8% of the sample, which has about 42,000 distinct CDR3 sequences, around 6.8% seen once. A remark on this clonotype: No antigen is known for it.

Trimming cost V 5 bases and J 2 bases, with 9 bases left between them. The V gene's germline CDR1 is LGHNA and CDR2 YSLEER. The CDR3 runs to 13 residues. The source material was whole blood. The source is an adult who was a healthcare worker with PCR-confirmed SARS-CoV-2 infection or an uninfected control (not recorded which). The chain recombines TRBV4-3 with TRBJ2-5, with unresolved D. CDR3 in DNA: TGCGCCAGCAGCTTAGTGGTTCAAGAGACCCAGTACTTC. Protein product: CASSLVVQETQYF.